The rows below give T cell receptor beta chains drawn from one sample of a study of blood T cell repertoires in COVID-19. Clones were read by immunoSEQ multiplex PCR, and TCRdb kept only the in-frame ones, dropping some. Of tens of thousands of clones in the sample, over 75% were seen once. Specimen: peripheral blood. The receptors here all came from a man aged 80 or over with acute or convalescent COVID-19. Both conserved end residues are part of each CDR3. Part of the rows lack a size; the others show once, few, many or a class for expanded clones.

cdr3_aa: CASSQDTTDTQYF; clone_size: -; j_call: TRBJ2-3; v_call: TRBV4-2
cdr3_aa: CASHRGTSGMEELFF; clone_size: -; j_call: TRBJ2-2; v_call: TRBV6-5
cdr3_aa: CASSLPGQGIYEQFF; clone_size: -; j_call: TRBJ2-1; v_call: TRBV7-9
cdr3_aa: CASWGAGGPYEQYF; clone_size: -; j_call: TRBJ2-7; v_call: TRBV19
cdr3_aa: CATSSSSQETQYF; clone_size: -; j_call: TRBJ2-5; v_call: TRBV24-1
cdr3_aa: CASSIAGSYNEQFF; clone_size: -; j_call: TRBJ2-1; v_call: TRBV19
cdr3_aa: CASSPLPGGMEQFF; clone_size: -; j_call: TRBJ2-1; v_call: TRBV9
cdr3_aa: CASSQRVFQETQYF; clone_size: -; j_call: TRBJ2-5; v_call: TRBV3-1/TRBV3-2
cdr3_aa: CASSYGQGDTDTQYF; clone_size: -; j_call: TRBJ2-3; v_call: TRBV6-2/TRBV6-3
cdr3_aa: CASSLVHRYYEQYF; clone_size: -; j_call: TRBJ2-7; v_call: TRBV7-2
cdr3_aa: CASSPGASGGYEQYF; clone_size: -; j_call: TRBJ2-7; v_call: TRBV5-1
cdr3_aa: CSVNGPLNYGYTF; clone_size: -; j_call: TRBJ1-2; v_call: TRBV29-1
cdr3_aa: CASSLARTQYF; clone_size: -; j_call: TRBJ2-5; v_call: TRBV7-9
cdr3_aa: CAISEGSGKGSNEQFF; clone_size: -; j_call: TRBJ2-1; v_call: TRBV10-3
cdr3_aa: CASSLGISVAGSNEQYF; clone_size: few; j_call: TRBJ2-7; v_call: TRBV7-2
cdr3_aa: CAWSEGGSTYEQYF; clone_size: -; j_call: TRBJ2-7; v_call: TRBV30
cdr3_aa: CASSDRDRGKDTEAFF; clone_size: once; j_call: TRBJ1-1; v_call: TRBV10-1
cdr3_aa: CASSEWGEGSYRGYTF; clone_size: few; j_call: TRBJ1-2; v_call: TRBV25-1
cdr3_aa: CAWSVGLTDTQYF; clone_size: -; j_call: TRBJ2-3; v_call: TRBV30
cdr3_aa: CASSPVIGLAHNEQFF; clone_size: once; j_call: TRBJ2-1; v_call: TRBV11-2
cdr3_aa: CASSLNGAYSNQPQHF; clone_size: -; j_call: TRBJ1-5; v_call: TRBV28
cdr3_aa: CASSPRTSAGNEQFF; clone_size: once; j_call: TRBJ2-1; v_call: TRBV4-3
cdr3_aa: CASSYGTSGRSSGNEQFF; clone_size: few; j_call: TRBJ2-1; v_call: TRBV6-2/TRBV6-3
cdr3_aa: CASSLQGASYEQYF; clone_size: -; j_call: TRBJ2-7; v_call: TRBV2
cdr3_aa: CASRINNEQYF; clone_size: -; j_call: TRBJ2-7; v_call: TRBV2
cdr3_aa: CASSALAGGSYNEQFF; clone_size: -; j_call: TRBJ2-1; v_call: TRBV7-8
cdr3_aa: CASSFMGQSYGYTF; clone_size: few; j_call: TRBJ1-2; v_call: TRBV7-9
cdr3_aa: CASSERGRATNEKLFF; clone_size: -; j_call: TRBJ1-4; v_call: TRBV19
cdr3_aa: CASSLGLAGEQYF; clone_size: -; j_call: TRBJ2-7; v_call: TRBV5-1
cdr3_aa: CASSPGTALGYTF; clone_size: -; j_call: TRBJ1-2; v_call: TRBV5-1
cdr3_aa: CASSVGGTSGRFDYNEQFF; clone_size: -; j_call: TRBJ2-1; v_call: TRBV9
cdr3_aa: CAITDRGSTDTQYF; clone_size: -; j_call: TRBJ2-3; v_call: TRBV10-3